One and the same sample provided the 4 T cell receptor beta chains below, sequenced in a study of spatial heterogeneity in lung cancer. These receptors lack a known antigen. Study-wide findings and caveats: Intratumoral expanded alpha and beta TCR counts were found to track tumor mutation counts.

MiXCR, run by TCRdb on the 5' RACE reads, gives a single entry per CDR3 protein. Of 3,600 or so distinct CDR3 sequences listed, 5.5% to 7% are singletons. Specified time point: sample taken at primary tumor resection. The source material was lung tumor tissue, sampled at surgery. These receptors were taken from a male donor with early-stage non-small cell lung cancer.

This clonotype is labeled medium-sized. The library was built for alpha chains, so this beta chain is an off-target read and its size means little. CDR3 bases: TGTGCCAGCAGCTTGCCGACAGCCCCAGATACGCAGTATTTT. The encoded protein is CASSLPTAPDTQYF. The V gene is TRBV5-4, the J gene TRBJ2-3, with a weak D call TRBD1 (5 bases). This CDR3 comprises 14 residues. Germline CDR1 and CDR2: SGHNT and YYREEE (reference sequence). V lost 1 base, J lost 4 bases, and 10 bases lay in between.

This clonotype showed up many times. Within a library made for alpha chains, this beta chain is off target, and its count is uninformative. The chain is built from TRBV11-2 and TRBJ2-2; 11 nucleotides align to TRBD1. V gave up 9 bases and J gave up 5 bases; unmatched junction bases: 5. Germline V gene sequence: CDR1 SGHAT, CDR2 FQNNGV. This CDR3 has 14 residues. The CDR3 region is CASWTGGNTGELFF. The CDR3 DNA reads TGTGCCAGTTGGACAGGGGGCAATACCGGGGAGCTGTTTTTT.

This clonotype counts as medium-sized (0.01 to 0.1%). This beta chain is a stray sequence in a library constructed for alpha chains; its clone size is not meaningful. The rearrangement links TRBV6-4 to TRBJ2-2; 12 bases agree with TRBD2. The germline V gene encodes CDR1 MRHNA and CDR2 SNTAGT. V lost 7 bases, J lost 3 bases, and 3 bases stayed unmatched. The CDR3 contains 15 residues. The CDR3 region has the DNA TGTGCCAGCAAGCTAGCGGGAGGGGACACCGGGGAGCTGTTTTTT. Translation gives CASKLAGGDTGELFF.

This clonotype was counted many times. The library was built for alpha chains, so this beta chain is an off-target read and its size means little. The CDR3 DNA sequence: TGTGCCAGCAGCTGGGACTCACAAGACAGAACGACGCAGTATTTT. This codes for CASSWDSQDRTTQYF. The rearrangement joins TRBV7-2 to TRBJ2-3, with D tentatively TRBD2 (6 bases). CDR3 size: 15 residues. Trimming cost V 4 bases and J 9 bases, with 20 bases left between them. Germline CDR1 is SGHTA and CDR2 is FQGNSA.